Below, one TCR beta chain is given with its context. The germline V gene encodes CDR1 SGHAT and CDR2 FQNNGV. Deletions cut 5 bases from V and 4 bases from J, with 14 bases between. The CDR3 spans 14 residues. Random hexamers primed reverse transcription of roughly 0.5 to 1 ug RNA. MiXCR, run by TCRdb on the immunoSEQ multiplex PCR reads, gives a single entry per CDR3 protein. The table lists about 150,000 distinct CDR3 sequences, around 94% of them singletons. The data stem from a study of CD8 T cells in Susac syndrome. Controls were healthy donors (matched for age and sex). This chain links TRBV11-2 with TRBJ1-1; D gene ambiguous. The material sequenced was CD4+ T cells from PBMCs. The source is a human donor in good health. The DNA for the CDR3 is TGTGCCAGCAGCCACGTGGGAGGTAGCACTGAAGCTTTCTTT. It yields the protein CASSHVGGSTEAFF.